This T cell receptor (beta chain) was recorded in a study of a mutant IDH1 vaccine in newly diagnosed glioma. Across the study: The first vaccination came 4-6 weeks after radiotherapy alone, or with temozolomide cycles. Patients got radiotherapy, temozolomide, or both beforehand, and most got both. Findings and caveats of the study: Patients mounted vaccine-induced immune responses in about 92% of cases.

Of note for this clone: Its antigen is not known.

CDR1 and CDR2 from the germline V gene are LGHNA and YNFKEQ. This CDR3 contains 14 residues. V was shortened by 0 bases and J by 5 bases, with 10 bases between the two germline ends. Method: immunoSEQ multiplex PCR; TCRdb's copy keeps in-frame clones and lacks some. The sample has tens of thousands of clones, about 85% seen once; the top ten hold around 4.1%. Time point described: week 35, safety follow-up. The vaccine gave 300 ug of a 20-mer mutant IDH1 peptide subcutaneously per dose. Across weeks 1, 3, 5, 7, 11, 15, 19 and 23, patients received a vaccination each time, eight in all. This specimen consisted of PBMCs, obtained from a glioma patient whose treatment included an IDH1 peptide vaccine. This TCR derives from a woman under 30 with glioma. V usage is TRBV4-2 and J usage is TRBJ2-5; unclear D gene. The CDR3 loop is CASSQEGPRETQYF. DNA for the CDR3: TGTGCCAGCAGCCAAGAAGGCCCCCGGGAGACCCAGTACTTC.